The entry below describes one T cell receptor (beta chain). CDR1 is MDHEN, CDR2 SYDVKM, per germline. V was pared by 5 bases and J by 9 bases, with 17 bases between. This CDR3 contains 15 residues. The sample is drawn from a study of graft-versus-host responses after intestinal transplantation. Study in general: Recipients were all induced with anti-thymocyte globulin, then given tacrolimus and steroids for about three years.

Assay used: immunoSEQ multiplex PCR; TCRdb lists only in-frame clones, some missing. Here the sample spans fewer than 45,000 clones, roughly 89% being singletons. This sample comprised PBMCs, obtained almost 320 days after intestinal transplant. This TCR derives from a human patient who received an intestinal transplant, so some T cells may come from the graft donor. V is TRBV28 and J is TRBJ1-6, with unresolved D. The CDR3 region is CASSPPTYTPSPLHF. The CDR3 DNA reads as TGTGCCAGCAGTCCCCCGACCTATACTCCTTCACCCCTCCACTTT.